The 30 T cell receptor beta chains reported below all come from one sample, sequenced in a study of OX40 agonist ivuxolimab in advanced cancers. TCRdb's table, derived via immunoSEQ multiplex PCR, lists solely in-frame clones and lacks some. The sample carries 72,000 or so clones, 80% recorded once. The specimen was CD4+ or CD8+ T cells sorted from blood, collected in a trial of the OX40 agonist ivuxolimab. The source is an adult with an advanced solid tumor such as melanoma, head and neck, liver or kidney cancer.

CDR3 coding DNA: TGCGCCAGCAGCGGCGGCGGCTACTCTGGGGCCAACGTCCTGACTTTC. It is translated as CASSGGGYSGANVLTF. The J gene is TRBJ2-6, the V gene TRBV5-1; D is undetermined. The germline V gene has CDR1 SGHRS and CDR2 YFSETQ. V lost 4 bases to trimming and J lost 0 bases, with 11 bases between them. The CDR3 has 16 amino acids.

The CDR3 protein is CASGLVGIWNTEAFF. The CDR3 bases are TGTGCTAGTGGTTTGGTGGGGATTTGGAACACTGAAGCTTTCTTT. V gene TRBV12-5 combines with J gene TRBJ1-1; D gene unclear. The CDR3 runs 15 residues. V gave up 0 bases and J gave up 1 base, with 9 bases separating them. Germline lookup yields CDR1 LGHNT and CDR2 FRNRAP. The whole variable domain, filled in from reference TRBV12-5 and TRBJ1-1, reads DARVTQTPRHKVTEMGQEVTMRCQPILGHNTVFWYRQTMMQGLELLAYFRNRAPLDDSGMPKDRFSAEMPDATLATLKIQPSEPRDSAVYFCASGLVGIWNTEAFFGQGTRLTVV.

This clone is a singleton in its sample. The V gene is TRBV5-4, the J gene TRBJ2-1; 12 nucleotides match TRBD2. The germline CDR1 and CDR2 sequences are SGHNT and YYREEE (reference sequence). The V and J ends lost 5 bases and 4 bases, in that order; junction bases with no gene match: 4. The CDR3 is 15 residues long. In DNA form, the CDR3 reads TGTGCCAGCAGGCCTAGCGGGGGGGATTACAATGAGCAGTTCTTC. Protein sequence: CASRPSGGDYNEQFF.

The chain joins TRBV15 to TRBJ1-4; weak D call: TRBD1 (5 bases). CDR3 size: 16 residues. Germline values: CDR1 LNHNV, CDR2 YYDKDF (reference sequence). Trimming removed 0 bases at V and 4 bases at J, with 12 bases between. The CDR3 loop is CATSRDRQGRNEKLFF. CDR3 nucleotides: TGTGCCACCAGCAGAGATCGGCAGGGCCGTAATGAAAAACTGTTTTTT.

The V gene is TRBV2, the J gene TRBJ1-2; D remains unclear. Trimming took 4 bases from V and 2 from J, leaving 8 bases between them. The CDR3 runs 13 residues. Looked up from germline, CDR1 is SNHLY and CDR2 is FYNNEI. The CDR3 nucleotides read TGTGCCAGCAGTGTTTACCTAAACTATGGCTACACCTTC. Translating gives CASSVYLNYGYTF.

This clone was seen a single time. The chain has TRBV5-1 and TRBJ2-3; 10 nucleotides agree with TRBD1. This CDR3 region has 18 residues. J lost 2 bases, V lost 2 bases, and 11 bases had no gene match. Germline V gives CDR1 SGHRS, CDR2 YFSETQ. The DNA for the CDR3 is TGCGCCAGCAGCTTTAGGACAGGGGGGATTGGGCTCACAGATACGCAGTATTTT. It codes for CASSFRTGGIGLTDTQYF. Looking up the rest from reference TRBV5-1 and TRBJ2-3 gives the full variable domain: KAGVTQTPRYLIKTRGQQVTLSCSPISGHRSVSWYQQTPGQGLQFLFEYFSETQRNKGNFPGRFSGRQFSNSRSEMNVSTLELGDSALYLCASSFRTGGIGLTDTQYFGPGTRLTVL.

J is TRBJ1-1 and V is TRBV7-9; D uncertain. V gave up 3 bases and J gave up 3 bases, with 8 bases separating them. Germline CDR1 SEHNR, CDR2 FQNEAQ (reference sequence). This CDR3 has 13 residues. The CDR3 region is CASSFGEYTEAFF. CDR3 sequence (DNA): TGTGCCAGCAGCTTCGGGGAGTACACTGAAGCTTTCTTT.

The rearrangement uses TRBV7-6 and TRBJ2-3; TRBD2 matches 15 bases. The V segment lost 5 bases and the J segment 3 bases; nucleotides outside the gene matches: 3. The CDR3 consists of 16 residues. The germline V gene encodes CDR1 SGHVS and CDR2 FNYEAQ. CDR3 region: CASSPGLAGGTDTQYF. CDR3 nucleotides: TGTGCCAGCAGCCCCGGACTAGCGGGGGGGACAGATACGCAGTATTTT.

The chain links TRBV5-1 to TRBJ2-7; TRBD1 matches 8 bases. V lost 4 bases, J lost 12 bases, and 6 bases stayed unmatched. The CDR3 spans 11 residues. CDR1 and CDR2 (germline): SGHRS, YFSETQ. The CDR3 region is CASSPGQGRYF. CDR3 nucleotides: TGCGCCAGCAGCCCTGGACAGGGACGGTACTTC.

The genes are TRBV4-2 and TRBJ1-1; 7 bases match TRBD1. From germline, CDR1 is LGHNA and CDR2 YNFKEQ. J gave up 1 base and V 1 base, and 12 bases lay outside the gene matches. The CDR3 runs 18 residues. The CDR3 bases are TGTGCCAGCAGCCAAGTCCCCACCCCTGGACAGGAGAACACTGAAGCTTTCTTT. It is translated as CASSQVPTPGQENTEAFF.

V usage is TRBV6-5 and J usage is TRBJ2-4; the match to TRBD1 covers 7 bases. This CDR3 region has 13 residues. The V gene end was trimmed by 9 bases and the J gene end by 3 bases; junction bases not matched to a gene: 5. Germline loops: CDR1 MNHEY, CDR2 SVGAGI. CDR3 in amino acids: CASRGQSKNIQYF. DNA for the CDR3: TGTGCCAGTAGGGGACAGAGCAAAAACATTCAGTACTTC.

The rearrangement joins TRBV7-9 to TRBJ2-6, with 7 bases aligning to TRBD1. V was pared by 3 bases and J by 1 base, with 0 bases of the junction left unmatched. Germline V gene lookup returns CDR1 SEHNR and CDR2 FQNEAQ (reference sequence). The CDR3 covers 15 residues. The CDR3 spells CASSLTGSGANVLTF. For the CDR3, the DNA is TGTGCCAGCAGCTTGACAGGGTCTGGGGCCAACGTCCTGACTTTC.

The rearrangement joins TRBV30 to TRBJ1-1, with a weak D call TRBD1 (5 bases). CDR3 size: 13 residues. Germline V gives CDR1 GTSNPN, CDR2 SVGIG (reference sequence). Trimming cost V 0 bases and J 5 bases, with 10 bases left between them. The CDR3 is CAWSVMGGTEAFF. CDR3 DNA sequence: TGTGCCTGGAGTGTGATGGGGGGGACTGAAGCTTTCTTT.

This chain connects TRBV14 to TRBJ1-1; 8 bases match TRBD1. Trimming removed 4 bases from V and 7 bases from J; junction bases left unmatched: 2. The CDR3 spans 12 residues. CDR1 and CDR2 from the germline V gene are SGHDN and FVKESK. The CDR3 region is CASSRGTGEAFF. Written as DNA, the CDR3 is TGTGCCAGCAGCCGGGGGACAGGTGAAGCTTTCTTT.

This clone showed up just a few times. This sequence joins TRBV7-9 and TRBJ1-5; no clear D gene. The CDR3 spans 12 residues. Trimming shortened V by 1 base and J by 5 bases, and 3 bases separated the two germline ends. Germline V lookup: CDR1 SEHNR, CDR2 FQNEAQ (reference sequence). DNA for the CDR3: TGTGCCAGCAGCTTAGGCGATCAGCCCCAGCATTTT. Translation: CASSLGDQPQHF.

This chain joins TRBV18 and TRBJ1-6, with D unresolved. V was pared by 5 bases and J by 6 bases, with 17 bases between. Germline loops: CDR1 KGHSH, CDR2 LQKENI. This CDR3 region has 16 residues. The CDR3 DNA reads as TGTGCCAGCTCATCCACCACGAGGACTTTTAATTCACCCCTCCACTTT. Protein: CASSSTTRTFNSPLHF.

This clone came up once. J is TRBJ2-7 and V is TRBV6-5; D tentatively reads TRBD1 or TRBD2 (5 bases each). The CDR3 spans 14 residues. Germline V gives CDR1 MNHEY, CDR2 SVGAGI. V was trimmed by 7 bases and J by 5 bases, leaving 18 bases between them. The DNA of the CDR3 is TGTGCCAGCAAGAGGGACCGCGGGTTGGACGAGCAGTACTTC. Its protein is CASKRDRGLDEQYF.

This sequence joins TRBV5-5 and TRBJ2-7; the D is unclear. CDR1 and CDR2 from the germline V gene are SGHKS and YYEKEE (reference sequence). The V gene lost 3 bases and the J gene lost 3 bases, with 7 bases spanning the gap. CDR3 length: 12 amino acids. The DNA for the CDR3 is TGTGCCAGCAGCTGGCGTGGCTACGAGCAGTACTTC. Translated, it gives CASSWRGYEQYF.

The V and J genes are TRBV4-1 and TRBJ1-1; 10 bases map to TRBD1. V gave up 1 base and J gave up 6 bases; unmatched junction bases: 5. CDR3 length equals 15 residues. Germline-derived CDR1 and CDR2 are MGHRA and YSYEKL. CDR3 nucleotides: TGCGCCAGCAGCCAAGCCCCGGACAGGGGGGCTGAAGCTTTCTTT. As protein: CASSQAPDRGAEAFF.

The chain is built from TRBV5-4 and TRBJ1-1; no definite D call. V was pared by 2 bases and J by 6 bases, with 5 bases between. The CDR3 extends over 11 amino acids. Germline-derived CDR1 and CDR2 are SGHNT and YYREEE (reference sequence). The CDR3 spells CASSFGPEAFF. CDR3 coding DNA: TGTGCCAGCAGCTTTGGTCCTGAAGCTTTCTTT. The complete variable domain, with remaining parts taken from reference TRBV5-4 and TRBJ1-1, reads ETGVTQSPTHLIKTRGQQVTLRCSSQSGHNTVSWYQQALGQGPQFIFQYYREEENGRGNFPPRFSGLQFPNYSSELNVNALELDDSALYLCASSFGPEAFFGQGTRLTVV.

The chain employs TRBV6-5 and TRBJ2-7; D perhaps matches TRBD2 (6 bases). The CDR3 has 15 amino acids. Per germline, CDR1 MNHEY and CDR2 SVGAGI. V lost 2 bases and J 2 bases, leaving 13 bases between the germline ends. The CDR3 DNA follows: TGTGCCAGCAGTTACGACGCTGCGGGGACCTACGAGCAGTACTTC. Translation: CASSYDAAGTYEQYF.

Many counts were recorded for this clone. The chain couples TRBV19 to TRBJ1-1; 8 nucleotides align to TRBD1. The germline V gene has CDR1 LNHDA and CDR2 SQIVND (reference sequence). V lost 4 bases, J lost 3 bases, and 7 bases stayed unmatched. The length of the CDR3 is 15 residues. Here the CDR3 reads CASSRGQGGYTEAFF. In nucleotides, the CDR3 is TGTGCCAGTAGTAGAGGACAGGGCGGGTACACTGAAGCTTTCTTT.

The V call is TRBV4-2, the J call TRBJ2-5; no clear D. Germline V lookup: CDR1 LGHNA, CDR2 YNFKEQ. The ends were cut back, 3 bases at V and 5 bases at J, with 13 bases in the middle. This CDR3 region has 14 residues. CDR3 nucleotide sequence: TGTGCCAGCAGCCATGCAGATAGGAAGGAGACCCAGTACTTC. Translated, it gives CASSHADRKETQYF.

The genes are TRBV25-1 and TRBJ2-5; 7 bases are shared with TRBD2. Germline-derived CDR1 and CDR2 are MGHDK and SYGVNS. The CDR3 totals 15 residues. The J segment lost 4 bases and the V segment lost 1 base, leaving 6 bases of the junction unmatched. The CDR3 nucleotides are TGTGCCAGCAGTGAATTTAGAGCGGGAATAGAGACCCAGTACTTC. Protein product: CASSEFRAGIETQYF.

The DNA for the CDR3 is TGTGCCAGCAAGACCGGGACTAGCGTATATAGCACAGATACGCAGTATTTT. It codes for CASKTGTSVYSTDTQYF. V and J are TRBV5-6 and TRBJ2-3, with 10 bases lining up with TRBD2. J gave up 0 bases and V 6 bases, and 10 bases lay outside the gene matches. CDR3 length equals 17 residues. CDR1 and CDR2 from the germline V gene are SGHDT and YYEEEE. The whole variable domain, filled in from reference TRBV5-6 and TRBJ2-3, reads DAGVTQSPTHLIKTRGQQVTLRCSPKSGHDTVSWYQQALGQGPQFIFQYYEEEERQRGNFPDRFSGHQFPNYSSELNVNALLLGDSALYLCASKTGTSVYSTDTQYFGPGTRLTVL.

This chain uses TRBV19 with TRBJ1-2, with TRBD1 matching over 8 bases. Germline CDR1 LNHDA, CDR2 SQIVND (reference sequence). CDR3 length: 13 residues. The ends lost 9 bases at V and 8 bases at J; junction bases unmatched: 11. As DNA, the CDR3 is TGTGCCAGCCGCTGGGACAGGACGAGAGGCTACACCTTC. Translated: CASRWDRTRGYTF.

The rearrangement links TRBV7-2 to TRBJ2-1; no firm D call. The CDR3 contains 13 residues. V lost 2 bases and J 6 bases, leaving 8 bases between the germline ends. Per the germline V gene, CDR1 is SGHTA and CDR2 is FQGNSA. As DNA, the CDR3 is TGTGCCAGCAGCTTATATAGGAGCAATGAGCAGTTCTTC. Translating it yields CASSLYRSNEQFF.

V is TRBV7-9 and J is TRBJ2-5; no definite D call. Trimming took 3 bases from V and 4 from J, leaving 9 bases between them. Germline CDR1 and CDR2: SEHNR and FQNEAQ (reference sequence). The CDR3 totals 13 residues. The CDR3 is CASSFFRGETQYF. The CDR3 DNA reads TGTGCCAGCAGCTTCTTTCGAGGAGAGACCCAGTACTTC.

This clone occurred once. The chain employs TRBV5-1 and TRBJ2-5, with 11 bases aligning to TRBD2. This CDR3 is 16 amino acids long. V gave up 2 bases and J gave up 4 bases; unmatched junction bases: 7. In germline, CDR1 is SGHRS, CDR2 YFSETQ. The DNA of the CDR3 is TGCGCCAGCAGCTTAATGCCTAGCGGGGGGTCAGAGACCCAGTACTTC. Its translation: CASSLMPSGGSETQYF.

This clone has only a few counts. V and J are TRBV5-1 and TRBJ2-5; TRBD1 matches at 7 bases. The CDR3 covers 16 residues. The J segment lost 1 base and the V segment lost 4 bases, leaving 10 bases of the junction unmatched. CDR1 and CDR2 from the germline V gene are SGHRS and YFSETQ. Here the CDR3 DNA reads TGCGCCAGCAGCAGACGGGACAGAAACTTCCAAGAGACCCAGTACTTC. Residues: CASSRRDRNFQETQYF.